This TCR beta chain was retrieved from a study of PD-L1 blockade in urothelial cancer. On the study more broadly: Analyses used blood from 3 weeks (second dose) and 6 weeks after treatment start.

TCRdb keeps only in-frame clones here, not all; method: immunoSEQ multiplex PCR. This table holds approximately 51,000 clones, approximately 86% found once. Each patient gave between 1 and 8 samples, pretreatment and on-treatment. The clonotype was recovered from a man aged 55 to 70 with urothelial cancer. The sample in question was PBMCs, obtained around atezolizumab (anti-PD-L1) treatment.

DNA of the CDR3: TGTGCCAGCACCGACGGCGGGCTAGCCCAGTCGGTGCAGTACTTC. Translated, it gives CASTDGGLAQSVQYF. The V call is TRBV6-5, the J call TRBJ2-7, with TRBD2 as a possible D gene (5 bases). Germline V gives CDR1 MNHEY, CDR2 SVGAGI. CDR3 size: 15 residues. V lost 7 bases and J lost 9, with 25 bases in between.